This TCR beta chain was sequenced during a study of blood T cells in healthy people across ages. Study-level findings and limits: As age increased, TCR beta diversity per million T cells fell in a roughly linear fashion.

This clonotype turned up a few times. Its antigen is unknown. Alongside a J-beta primer mix, a sample-barcoded 5' primer served in a second PCR lasting roughly 7 to 11 cycles. Template switching added a 12-random-nucleotide identifier to every cDNA molecule. TCRdb itself ran the 5' RACE reads through MiXCR, one entry per CDR3 protein. The sample includes approximately 290,000 distinct CDR3 sequences, about 25% of them seen just once. V lost 3 bases to trimming and J lost 8 bases, with 16 bases between them. Germline CDR1 and CDR2: DFQATT and SNEGSKA (reference sequence). The length of the CDR3 is 14 residues.

This rearrangement joins TRBV20-1 to TRBJ1-4; perhaps TRBD1 as D (5 bases). What was sequenced was blood. The receptor's source is a woman aged 70-85 years in good health. The CDR3 coding sequence is TGCAGTGCTAGCCCAATTGGACACCACGAAAAACTGTTTTTT. Its translation is CSASPIGHHEKLFF.